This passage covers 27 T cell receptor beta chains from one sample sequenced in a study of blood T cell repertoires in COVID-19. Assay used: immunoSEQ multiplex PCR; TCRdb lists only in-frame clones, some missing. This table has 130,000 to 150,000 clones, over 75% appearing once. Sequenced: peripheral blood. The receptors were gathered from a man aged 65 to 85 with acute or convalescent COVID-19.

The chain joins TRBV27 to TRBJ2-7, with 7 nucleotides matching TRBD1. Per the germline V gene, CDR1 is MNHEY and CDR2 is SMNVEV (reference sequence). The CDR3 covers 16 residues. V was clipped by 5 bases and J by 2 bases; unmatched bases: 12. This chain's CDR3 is CASSARTGASPYEQYF. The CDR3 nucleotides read TGTGCCAGCAGTGCTCGGACAGGAGCTAGTCCCTACGAGCAGTACTTC.

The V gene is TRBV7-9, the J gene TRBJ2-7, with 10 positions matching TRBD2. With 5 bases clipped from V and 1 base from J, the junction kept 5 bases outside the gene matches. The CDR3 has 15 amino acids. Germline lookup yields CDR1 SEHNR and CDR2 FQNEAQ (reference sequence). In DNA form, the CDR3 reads TGTGCCAGCAGCACAAGGACTAGCGGTTCCTACGAGCAGTACTTC. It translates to CASSTRTSGSYEQYF. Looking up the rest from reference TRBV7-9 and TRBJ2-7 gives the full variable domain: DTGVSQNPRHKITKRGQNVTFRCDPISEHNRLYWYRQTLGQGPEFLTYFQNEAQLEKSRLLSDRFSAERPKGSFSTLEIQRTEQGDSAMYLCASSTRTSGSYEQYFGPGTRLTVT.

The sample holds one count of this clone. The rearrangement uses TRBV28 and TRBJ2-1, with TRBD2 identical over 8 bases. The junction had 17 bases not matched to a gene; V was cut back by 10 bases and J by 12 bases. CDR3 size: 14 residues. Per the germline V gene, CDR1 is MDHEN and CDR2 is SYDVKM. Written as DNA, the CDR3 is TGTGCCACCCACCCGCCGGGAGGGCCAGCTGGGCAGTTCTTC. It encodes CATHPPGGPAGQFF.

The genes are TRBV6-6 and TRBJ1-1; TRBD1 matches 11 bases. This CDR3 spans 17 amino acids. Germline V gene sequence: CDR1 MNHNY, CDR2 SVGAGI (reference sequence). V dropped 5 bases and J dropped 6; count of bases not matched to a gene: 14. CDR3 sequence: CASSRGQGAVGEAEAFF. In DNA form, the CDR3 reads TGTGCCAGCAGTCGTGGACAGGGGGCTGTAGGAGAGGCTGAAGCTTTCTTT.

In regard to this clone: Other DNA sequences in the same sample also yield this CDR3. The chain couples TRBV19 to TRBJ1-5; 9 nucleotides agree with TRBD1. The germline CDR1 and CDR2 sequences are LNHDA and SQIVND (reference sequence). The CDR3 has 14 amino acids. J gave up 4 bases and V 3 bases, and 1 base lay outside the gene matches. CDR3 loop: CASSIDRGNQPQHF. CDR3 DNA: TGTGCCAGTAGTATCGACAGGGGGAATCAGCCCCAGCATTTT.

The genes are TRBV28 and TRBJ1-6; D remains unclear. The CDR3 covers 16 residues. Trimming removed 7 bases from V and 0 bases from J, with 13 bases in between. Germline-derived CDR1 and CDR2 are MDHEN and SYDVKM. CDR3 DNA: TGTGCCAGCAACCCTTTAAGGAGCTCCTATAATTCACCCCTCCACTTT. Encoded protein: CASNPLRSSYNSPLHF.

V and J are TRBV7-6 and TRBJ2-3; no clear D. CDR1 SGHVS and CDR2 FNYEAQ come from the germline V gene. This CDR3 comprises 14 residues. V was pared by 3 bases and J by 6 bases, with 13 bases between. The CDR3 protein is CASSFGPGVDTQYF. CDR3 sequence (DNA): TGTGCCAGCAGCTTTGGCCCTGGAGTTGATACGCAGTATTTT.

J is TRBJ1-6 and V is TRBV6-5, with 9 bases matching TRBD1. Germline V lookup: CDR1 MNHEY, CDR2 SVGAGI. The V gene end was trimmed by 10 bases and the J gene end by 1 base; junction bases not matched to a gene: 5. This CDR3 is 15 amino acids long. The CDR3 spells CATTDRGSYNSPLHF. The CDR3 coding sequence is TGTGCCACTACTGACAGGGGGTCCTATAATTCACCCCTCCACTTT.

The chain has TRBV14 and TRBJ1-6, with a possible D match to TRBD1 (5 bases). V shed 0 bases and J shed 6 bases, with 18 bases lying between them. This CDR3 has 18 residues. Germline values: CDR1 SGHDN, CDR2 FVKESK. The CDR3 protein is CASSQDDRRGGINSPLHF. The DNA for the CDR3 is TGTGCCAGCAGCCAAGATGATCGGAGGGGAGGTATTAATTCACCCCTCCACTTT. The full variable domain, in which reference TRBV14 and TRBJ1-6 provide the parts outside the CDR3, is EAGVTQFPSHSVIEKGQTVTLRCDPISGHDNLYWYRRVMGKEIKFLLHFVKESKQDESGMPNNRFLAERTGGTYSTLKVQPAELEDSGVYFCASSQDDRRGGINSPLHFGNGTRLTVT.

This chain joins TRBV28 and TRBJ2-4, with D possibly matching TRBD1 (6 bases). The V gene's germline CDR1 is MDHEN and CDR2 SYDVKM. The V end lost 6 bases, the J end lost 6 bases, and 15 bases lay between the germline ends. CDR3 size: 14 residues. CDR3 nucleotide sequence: TGTGCCAGCAGGCCTGGACAGATCCCAAACATTCAGTACTTC. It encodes CASRPGQIPNIQYF.

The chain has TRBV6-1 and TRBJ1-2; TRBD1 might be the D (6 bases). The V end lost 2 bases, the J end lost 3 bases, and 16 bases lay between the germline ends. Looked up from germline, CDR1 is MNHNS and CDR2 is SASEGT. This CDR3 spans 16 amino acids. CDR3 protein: CASSEIQGARDYGYTF. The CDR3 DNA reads TGTGCCAGCAGTGAAATACAGGGAGCCCGGGACTATGGCTACACCTTC.

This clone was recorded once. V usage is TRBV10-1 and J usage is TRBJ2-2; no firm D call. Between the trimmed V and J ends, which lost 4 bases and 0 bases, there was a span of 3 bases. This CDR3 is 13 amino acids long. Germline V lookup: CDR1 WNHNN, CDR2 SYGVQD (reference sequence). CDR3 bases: TGCGCCAGCAGTGCGGCGAACACCGGGGAGCTGTTTTTT. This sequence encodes CASSAANTGELFF.

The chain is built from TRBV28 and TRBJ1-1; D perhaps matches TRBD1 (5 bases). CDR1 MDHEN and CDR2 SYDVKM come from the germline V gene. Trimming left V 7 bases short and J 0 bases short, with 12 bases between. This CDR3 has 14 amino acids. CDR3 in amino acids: CASTPTVMNTEAFF. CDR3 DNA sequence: TGTGCCAGCACCCCGACAGTCATGAACACTGAAGCTTTCTTT. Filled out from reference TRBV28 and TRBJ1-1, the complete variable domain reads DVKVTQSSRYLVKRTGEKVFLECVQDMDHENMFWYRQDPGLGLRLIYFSYDVKMKEKGDIPEGYSVSREKKERFSLILESASTNQTSMYLCASTPTVMNTEAFFGQGTRLTVV.

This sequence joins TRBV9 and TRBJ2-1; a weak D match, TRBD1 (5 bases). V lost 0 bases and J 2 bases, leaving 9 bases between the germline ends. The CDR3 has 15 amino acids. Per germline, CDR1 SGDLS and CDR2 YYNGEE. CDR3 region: CASSVALGPYNEQFF. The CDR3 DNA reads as TGTGCCAGCAGCGTAGCATTGGGGCCCTACAATGAGCAGTTCTTC.

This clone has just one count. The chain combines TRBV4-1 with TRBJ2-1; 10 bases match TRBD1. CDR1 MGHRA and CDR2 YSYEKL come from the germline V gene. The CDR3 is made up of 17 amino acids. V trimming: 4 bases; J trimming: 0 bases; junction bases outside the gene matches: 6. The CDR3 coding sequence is TGCGCCAGCAGCCCCGGGACAGGGGTTAACTCCTACAATGAGCAGTTCTTC. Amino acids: CASSPGTGVNSYNEQFF.

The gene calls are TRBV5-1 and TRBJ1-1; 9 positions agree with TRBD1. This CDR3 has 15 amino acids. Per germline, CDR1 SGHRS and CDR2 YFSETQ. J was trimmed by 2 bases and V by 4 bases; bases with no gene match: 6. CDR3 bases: TGCGCCAGCAGCAGGGACAGGGTGCGAAACACTGAAGCTTTCTTT. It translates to CASSRDRVRNTEAFF.

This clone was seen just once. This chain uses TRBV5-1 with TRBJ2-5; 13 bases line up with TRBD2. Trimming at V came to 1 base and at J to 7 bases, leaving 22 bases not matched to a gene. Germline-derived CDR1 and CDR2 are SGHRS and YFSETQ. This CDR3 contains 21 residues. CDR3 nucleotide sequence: TGCGCCAGCAGCTTGACCACCTTGACTAGCGGGGGGCCCCCCACAGTCGGGACCCAGTACTTC. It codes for CASSLTTLTSGGPPTVGTQYF.

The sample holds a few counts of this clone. CDR3 protein: CASSGQGLGSPLHF. The CDR3 region has the DNA TGTGCCAGCAGTGGGCAGGGACTGGGTTCACCCCTCCACTTT. The chain recombines TRBV2 with TRBJ1-6; maybe TRBD1 (5 bases). Trimming pared 4 bases from V and 9 bases from J, leaving 13 bases between. The V gene's germline CDR1 is SNHLY and CDR2 FYNNEI. CDR3 length: 14 amino acids.

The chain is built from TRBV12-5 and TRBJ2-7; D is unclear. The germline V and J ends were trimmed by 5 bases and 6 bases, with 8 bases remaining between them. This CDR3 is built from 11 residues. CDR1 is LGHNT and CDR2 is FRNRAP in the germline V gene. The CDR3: CASGHPVEQYF. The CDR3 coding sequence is TGTGCTAGTGGTCACCCAGTCGAGCAGTACTTC.

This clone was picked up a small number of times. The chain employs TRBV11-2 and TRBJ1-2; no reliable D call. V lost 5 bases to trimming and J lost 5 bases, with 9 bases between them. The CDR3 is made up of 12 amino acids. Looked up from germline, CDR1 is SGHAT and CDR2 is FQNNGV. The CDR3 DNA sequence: TGTGCCAGCAGCCCAGGAGGGTATGGCTACACCTTC. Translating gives CASSPGGYGYTF. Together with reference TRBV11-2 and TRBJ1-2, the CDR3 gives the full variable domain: EAGVAQSPRYKIIEKRQSVAFWCNPISGHATLYWYQQILGQGPKLLIQFQNNGVVDDSQLPKDRFSAERLKGVDSTLKIQPAKLEDSAVYLCASSPGGYGYTFGSGTRLTVV.

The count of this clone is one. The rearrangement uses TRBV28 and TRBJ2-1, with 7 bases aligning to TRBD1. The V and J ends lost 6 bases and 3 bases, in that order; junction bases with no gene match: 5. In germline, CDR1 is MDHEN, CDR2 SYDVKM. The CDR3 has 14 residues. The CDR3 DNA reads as TGTGCCAGCAGCCCCGGGACAGTCTACAATGAGCAGTTCTTC. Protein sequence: CASSPGTVYNEQFF.

The CDR3 DNA sequence: TGTGCCAGCAGTGATACGGGGGGATCAAATCAGCCCCAGCATTTT. The encoded protein is CASSDTGGSNQPQHF. This chain uses TRBV2 with TRBJ1-5, with a weak D call TRBD1 (5 bases). Per germline, CDR1 SNHLY and CDR2 FYNNEI. Trimming removed 3 bases from V and 4 bases from J, with 13 bases in between. This CDR3 spans 15 amino acids. The complete variable domain, with remaining parts taken from reference TRBV2 and TRBJ1-5, reads EPEVTQTPSHQVTQMGQEVILRCVPISNHLYFYWYRQILGQKVEFLVSFYNNEISEKSEIFDDQFSVERPDGSNFTLKIRSTKLEDSAMYFCASSDTGGSNQPQHFGDGTRLSIL.

The CDR3 nucleotides are TGTGCCAGCCCGGGCGGGGGGCGGCCCTATCGGTACACTGAAGCTTTCTTT. It is translated as CASPGGGRPYRYTEAFF. V is TRBV19 and J is TRBJ1-1; D possibly corresponds to TRBD1 (6 bases). Trimming removed 9 bases at V and 3 bases at J, with 26 bases between. Germline CDR1 is LNHDA and CDR2 is SQIVND (reference sequence). CDR3 length: 17 amino acids. Based on the CDR3 plus reference TRBV19 and TRBJ1-1, the full variable domain is DGGITQSPKYLFRKEGQNVTLSCEQNLNHDAMYWYRQDPGQGLRLIYYSQIVNDFQKGDIAEGYSVSREKKESFPLTVTSAQKNPTAFYLCASPGGGRPYRYTEAFFGQGTRLTVV.

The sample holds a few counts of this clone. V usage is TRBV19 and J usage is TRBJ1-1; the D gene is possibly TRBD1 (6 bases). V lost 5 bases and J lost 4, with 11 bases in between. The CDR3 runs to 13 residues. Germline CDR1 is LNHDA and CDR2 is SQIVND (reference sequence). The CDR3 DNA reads TGTGCCAGTAGTGGATACAGGGCCACTGAAGCTTTCTTT. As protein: CASSGYRATEAFF.

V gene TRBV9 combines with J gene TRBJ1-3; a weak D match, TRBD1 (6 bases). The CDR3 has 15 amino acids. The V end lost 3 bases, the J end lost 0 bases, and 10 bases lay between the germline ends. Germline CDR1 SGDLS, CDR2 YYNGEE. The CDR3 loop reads CASSGGDISGNTIYF. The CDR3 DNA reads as TGTGCCAGCAGCGGAGGGGACATCTCTGGAAACACCATATATTTT.

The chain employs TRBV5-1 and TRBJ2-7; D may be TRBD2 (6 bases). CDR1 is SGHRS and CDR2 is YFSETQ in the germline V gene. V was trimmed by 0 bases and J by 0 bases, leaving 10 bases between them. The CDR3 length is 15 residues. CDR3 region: CASSLDTGASYEQYF. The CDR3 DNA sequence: TGCGCCAGCAGCTTGGATACGGGAGCCTCCTACGAGCAGTACTTC.

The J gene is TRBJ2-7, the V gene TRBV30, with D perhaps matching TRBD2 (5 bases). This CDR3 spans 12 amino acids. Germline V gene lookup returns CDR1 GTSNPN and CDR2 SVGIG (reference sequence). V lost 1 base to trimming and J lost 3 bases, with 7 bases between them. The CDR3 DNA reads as TGTGCCTGGAGTGGGGAGATCTACGAGCAGTACTTC. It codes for CAWSGEIYEQYF. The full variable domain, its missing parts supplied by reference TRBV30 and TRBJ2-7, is SQTIHQWPATLVQPVGSPLSLECTVEGTSNPNLYWYRQAAGRGLQLLFYSVGIGQISSEVPQNLSASRPQDRQFILSSKKLLLSDSGFYLCAWSGEIYEQYFGPGTRLTVT.